The rows below give T cell receptor beta chains drawn from one sample of a study of neurological immune-mediated disorders. TCRdb re-called the 5' RACE reads through MiXCR, storing one row per CDR3 protein. Among about 79,000 distinct CDR3 sequences listed, 13% to 15% were seen once. Sample: PBMCs. These receptors were taken from a woman between 50 and 59 years old in good health. Both conserved end residues are part of each CDR3. The D gene is left open where the match is weak. A row's size may be missing; if present it is once, few, many or a size class.

>.|many|TRBV5-1|TRBJ1-2
TGCGCCAGCATTGAACCGGCATCGGGTGGCTACACCTTC
CASIEPASGGYTF
>.|many|TRBV7-9|TRBJ2-3
TGTGCCAGCAGCCCCCTCGGGGGGCCAGATACGCAGTATTTT
CASSPLGGPDTQYF
>TRBD1|.|TRBV30|TRBJ2-7
TGTGCCTGGAGTGTACAGCAGGGGGCAGACGAGCAGTACTTC
CAWSVQQGADEQYF
>.|many|TRBV5-5|TRBJ1-3
TGTGCCAGCAGCTTCCAAACAGATACCTTCTCTGGAAACACCATATATTTT
CASSFQTDTFSGNTIYF
>.|many|TRBV10-3|TRBJ2-3
TGTGCCATCAGTGACCCTAGCACAGATACGCAGTATTTT
CAISDPSTDTQYF
>.|many|TRBV5-1|TRBJ2-5
TGCGCCAGCAGCTTTTCCTCCCAAGAGACCCAGTACTTC
CASSFSSQETQYF
>.|many|TRBV5-1|TRBJ1-6
TGCGCCAGCAGCTTGGATTCCCCGGCAATTTCACCCCTCCACTTT
CASSLDSPAISPLHF
>TRBD2|many|TRBV7-2|TRBJ2-1
TGTGCCAGCACCCCTACGGGGGGGGAGTTTAATGAGCAGTTCTTC
CASTPTGGEFNEQFF
>.|many|TRBV6-5|TRBJ1-3
TGTGCCAGCAGCCCCGCGGGTCTACACTCTGGAAACACCATATATTTT
CASSPAGLHSGNTIYF
>.|many|TRBV5-5|TRBJ2-2
TGTGCCAGCAGCTTGGGACAGGCGCCTGCCAACACCGGGGAGCTGTTTTTT
CASSLGQAPANTGELFF
>.|many|TRBV5-1|TRBJ2-7
TGCGCCAGCAGCTTGGTGGCAGGGTCGTACGAGCAGTACTTC
CASSLVAGSYEQYF
>TRBD1|many|TRBV5-1|TRBJ2-1
TGCGCCAGCAGCTCTGGTTACGGCCGGGACAGGGTATTCGGTGAGCAGTTCTTC
CASSSGYGRDRVFGEQFF
>TRBD1|.|TRBV18|TRBJ2-7
TGTGCCAGCTCATCTCCGGGACAGGACTCCTACGAGCAGTACTTC
CASSSPGQDSYEQYF
>.|many|TRBV29-1|TRBJ1-2
TGCAGCGTTGAAAAACCTACAGGGTCCTATGGCTACACCTTC
CSVEKPTGSYGYTF
>.|few|TRBV5-1|TRBJ2-3
TGCGCCAGCTTTCCACCCCTCGACGGTAGCACAGATACGCAGTATTTT
CASFPPLDGSTDTQYF
>.|many|TRBV5-1|TRBJ2-2
TGCGCCAGCAGGTTCGGCGGAACGAACACCGGGGAGCTGTTTTTT
CASRFGGTNTGELFF
>.|many|TRBV4-2|TRBJ1-1
TGTGCCAGCAGCCAAGGCTCCAGCAAGAACACTGAAGCTTTCTTT
CASSQGSSKNTEAFF
>.|many|TRBV11-2|TRBJ2-5
TGTGCCAGCAGCTTAGGGCAGGAACAGTACTTC
CASSLGQEQYF
>TRBD1|many|TRBV5-5|TRBJ2-3
TGTGCCAGCAGCTTGGTCGGACAGGGGGCAGATACGCAGTATTTT
CASSLVGQGADTQYF
>.|many|TRBV29-1|TRBJ2-2
TGCAGCGTTGAACTCACCGGGGAGCTGTTTTTT
CSVELTGELFF
>.|many|TRBV10-3|TRBJ2-1
TGTGCCATCAGTGACCCCAGGGGTCGACCCTACAATGAGCAGTTCTTC
CAISDPRGRPYNEQFF
>.|many|TRBV7-9|TRBJ2-2
TGTGCCAGCAGCTCAAGCCTATCGACCGGGGAGCTGTTTTTT
CASSSSLSTGELFF